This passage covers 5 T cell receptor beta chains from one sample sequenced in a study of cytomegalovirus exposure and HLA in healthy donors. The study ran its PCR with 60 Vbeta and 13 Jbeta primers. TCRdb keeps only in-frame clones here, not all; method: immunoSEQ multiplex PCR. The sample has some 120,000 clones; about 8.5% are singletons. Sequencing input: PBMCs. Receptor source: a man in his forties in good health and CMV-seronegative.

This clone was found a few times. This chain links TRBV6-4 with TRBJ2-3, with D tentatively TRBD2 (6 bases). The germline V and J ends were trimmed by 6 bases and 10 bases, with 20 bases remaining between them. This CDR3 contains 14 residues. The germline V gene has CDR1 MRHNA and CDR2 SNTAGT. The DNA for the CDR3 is TGTGCCAGCAGGGACGAGAGGGACTTTAATGCGCAGTATTTT. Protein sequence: CASRDERDFNAQYF.

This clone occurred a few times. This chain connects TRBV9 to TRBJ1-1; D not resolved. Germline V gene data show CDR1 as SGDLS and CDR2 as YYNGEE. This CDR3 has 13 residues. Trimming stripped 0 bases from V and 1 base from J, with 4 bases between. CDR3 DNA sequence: TGTGCCAGCAGCGTAGACAGGAACACTGAAGCTTTCTTT. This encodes CASSVDRNTEAFF.

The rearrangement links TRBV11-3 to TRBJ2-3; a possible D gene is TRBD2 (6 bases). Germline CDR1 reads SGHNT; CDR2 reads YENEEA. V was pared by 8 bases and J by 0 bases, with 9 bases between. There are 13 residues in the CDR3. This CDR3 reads CASSGLSTDTQYF. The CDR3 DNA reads TGTGCCAGCTCGGGACTTAGCACAGATACGCAGTATTTT. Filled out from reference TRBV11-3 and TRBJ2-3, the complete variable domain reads EAGVVQSPRYKIIEKKQPVAFWCNPISGHNTLYWYLQNLGQGPELLIRYENEEAVDDSQLPKDRFSAERLKGVDSTLKIQPAELGDSAVYLCASSGLSTDTQYFGPGTRLTVL.

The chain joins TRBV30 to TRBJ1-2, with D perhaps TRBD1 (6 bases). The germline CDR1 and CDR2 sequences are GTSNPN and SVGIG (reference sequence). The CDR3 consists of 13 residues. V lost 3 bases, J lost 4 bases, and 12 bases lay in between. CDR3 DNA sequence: TGTGCCTGGAGAGACAGGTTATTCTATGGCTACACCTTC. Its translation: CAWRDRLFYGYTF.

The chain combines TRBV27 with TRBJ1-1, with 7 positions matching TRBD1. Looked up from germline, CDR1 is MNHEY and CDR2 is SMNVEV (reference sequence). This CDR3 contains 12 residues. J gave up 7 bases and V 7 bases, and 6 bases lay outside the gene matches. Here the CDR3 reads CASNGGDSEAFF. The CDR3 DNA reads TGTGCCAGCAACGGGGGGGACAGTGAAGCTTTCTTT.